This TCR beta chain was identified in a study of monozygotic twins with inflammatory bowel disease. Points from the study as a whole: Healthy co-twins showed greater TCRbeta diversity (inverse Simpson) than IBD patients. There was no support for any single strong signal or clonotype associated with IBD.

Germline lookup yields CDR1 SGHTA and CDR2 FQGNSA. The CDR3 length is 17 residues. TCRdb reprocessed the 5' RACE reads and stores each CDR3 protein as one record, lacking DNA. The sample has around 100,000 distinct CDR3 sequences; the top ten hold approximately 1.8%. With no T cell sorting beforehand, total RNA was isolated from whole blood. On this clonotype itself: The antigen is undetermined.

The chain is built from TRBV7-2 and TRBJ2-1; TCRdb outputs TRBD2, but without DNA this stays unchecked. Material for sequencing was blood. The clonotype comes from a human donor with ulcerative colitis or Crohn's disease, or a healthy co-twin of an affected twin (not recorded which). CDR3 in amino acids: CASSPDSTSGRAGEQFF. The complete variable domain, with remaining parts taken from reference TRBV7-2 and TRBJ2-1, reads GAGVSQSPSNKVTEKGKDVELRCDPISGHTALYWYRQSLGQGLEFLIYFQGNSAPDKSGLPSDRFSAERTGGSVSTLTIQRTQQEDSAVYLCASSPDSTSGRAGEQFFGPGTRLTVL.